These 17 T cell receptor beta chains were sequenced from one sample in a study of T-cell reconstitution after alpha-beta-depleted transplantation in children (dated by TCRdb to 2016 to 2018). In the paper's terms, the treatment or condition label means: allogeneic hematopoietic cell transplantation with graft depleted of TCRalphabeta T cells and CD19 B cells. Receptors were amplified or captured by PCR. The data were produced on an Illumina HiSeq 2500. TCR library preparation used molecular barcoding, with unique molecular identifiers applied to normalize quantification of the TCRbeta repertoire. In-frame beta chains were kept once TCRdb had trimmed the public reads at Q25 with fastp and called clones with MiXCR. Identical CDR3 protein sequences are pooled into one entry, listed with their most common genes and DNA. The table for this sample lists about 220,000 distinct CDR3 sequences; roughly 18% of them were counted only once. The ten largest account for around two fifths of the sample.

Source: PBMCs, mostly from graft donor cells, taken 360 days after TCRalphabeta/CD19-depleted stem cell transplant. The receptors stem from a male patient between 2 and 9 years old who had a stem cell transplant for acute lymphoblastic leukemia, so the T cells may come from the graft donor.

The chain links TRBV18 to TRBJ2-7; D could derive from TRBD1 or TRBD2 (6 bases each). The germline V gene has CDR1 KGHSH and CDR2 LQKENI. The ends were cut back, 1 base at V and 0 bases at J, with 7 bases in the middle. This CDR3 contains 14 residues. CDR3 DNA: TGTGCCAGCTCACCACAGGGGGGCTCCTACGAGCAGTACTTC. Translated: CASSPQGGSYEQYF. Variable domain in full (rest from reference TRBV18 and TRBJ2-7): NAGVMQNPRHLVRRRGQEARLRCSPMKGHSHVYWYRQLPEEGLKFMVYLQKENIIDESGMPKERFSAEFPKEGPSILRIQQVVRGDSAAYFCASSPQGGSYEQYFGPGTRLTVT.

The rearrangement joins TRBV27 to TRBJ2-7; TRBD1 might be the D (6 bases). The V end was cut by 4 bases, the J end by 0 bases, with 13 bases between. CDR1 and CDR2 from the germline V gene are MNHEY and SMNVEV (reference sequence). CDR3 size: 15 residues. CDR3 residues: CASSSGTRLSYEQYF. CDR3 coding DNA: TGTGCCAGCAGTTCCGGGACACGTCTCTCCTACGAGCAGTACTTC.

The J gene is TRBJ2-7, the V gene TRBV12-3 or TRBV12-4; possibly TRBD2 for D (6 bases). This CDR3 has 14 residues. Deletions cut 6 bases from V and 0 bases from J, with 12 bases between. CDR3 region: CASSGTSSSYEQYF. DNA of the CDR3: TGTGCCAGCAGCGGGACTTCGAGCTCCTACGAGCAGTACTTC.

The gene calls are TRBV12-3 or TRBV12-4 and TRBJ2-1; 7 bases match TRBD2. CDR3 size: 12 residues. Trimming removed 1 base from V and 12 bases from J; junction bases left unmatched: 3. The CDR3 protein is CASSLGTRRQFF. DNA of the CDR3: TGTGCCAGCAGTTTAGGGACTAGGCGGCAGTTCTTC.

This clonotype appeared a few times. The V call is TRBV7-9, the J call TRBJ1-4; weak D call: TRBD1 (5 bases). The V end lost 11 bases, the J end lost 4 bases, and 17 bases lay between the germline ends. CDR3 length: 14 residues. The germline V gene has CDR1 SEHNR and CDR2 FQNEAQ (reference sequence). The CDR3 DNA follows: TGTGCCGAGGGGTCGTGGGACGATAATGAAAAACTGTTTTTT. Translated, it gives CAEGSWDDNEKLFF.

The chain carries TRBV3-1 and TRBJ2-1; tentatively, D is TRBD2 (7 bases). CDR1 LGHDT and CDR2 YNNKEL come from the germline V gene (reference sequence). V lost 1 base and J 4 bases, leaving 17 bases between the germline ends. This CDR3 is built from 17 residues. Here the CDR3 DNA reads TGTGCCAGCAGCCAAGCCTTCGGGGGGCTGGGGTACAATGAGCAGTTCTTC. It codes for CASSQAFGGLGYNEQFF.

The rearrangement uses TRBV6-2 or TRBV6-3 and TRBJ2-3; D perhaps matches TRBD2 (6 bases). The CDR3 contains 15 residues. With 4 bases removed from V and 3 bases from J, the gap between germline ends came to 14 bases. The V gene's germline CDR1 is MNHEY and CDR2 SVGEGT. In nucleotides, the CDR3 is TGTGCCAGCAGTTCCCGGAGGGTTCAAACAGATACGCAGTATTTT. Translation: CASSSRRVQTDTQYF.

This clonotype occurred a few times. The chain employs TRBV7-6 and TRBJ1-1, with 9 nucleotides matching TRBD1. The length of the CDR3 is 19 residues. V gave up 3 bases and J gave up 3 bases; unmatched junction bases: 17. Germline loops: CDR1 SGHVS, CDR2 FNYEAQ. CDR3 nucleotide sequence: TGTGCCAGCAGCTTTTATCCCGGGGACAGGGAAAAGTATTACACTGAAGCTTTCTTT. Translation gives CASSFYPGDREKYYTEAFF. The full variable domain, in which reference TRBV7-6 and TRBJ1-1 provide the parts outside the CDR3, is GAGVSQSPRYKVTKRGQDVALRCDPISGHVSLYWYRQALGQGPEFLTYFNYEAQQDKSGLPNDRFSAERPEGSISTLTIQRTEQRDSAMYRCASSFYPGDREKYYTEAFFGQGTRLTVV.

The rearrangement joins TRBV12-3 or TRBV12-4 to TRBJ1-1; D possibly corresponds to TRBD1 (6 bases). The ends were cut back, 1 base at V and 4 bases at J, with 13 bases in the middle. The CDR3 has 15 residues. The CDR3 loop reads CASSLVGGGSTEAFF. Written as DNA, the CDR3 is TGTGCCAGCAGTTTAGTGGGGGGGGGCAGCACTGAAGCTTTCTTT.

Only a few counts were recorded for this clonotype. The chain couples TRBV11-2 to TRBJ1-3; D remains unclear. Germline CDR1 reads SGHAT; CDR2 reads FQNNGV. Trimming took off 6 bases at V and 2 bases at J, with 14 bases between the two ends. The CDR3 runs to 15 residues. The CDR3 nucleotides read TGTGCCAGCAGTAACTTCCTCGGAGCTGGAAACACCATATATTTT. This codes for CASSNFLGAGNTIYF.

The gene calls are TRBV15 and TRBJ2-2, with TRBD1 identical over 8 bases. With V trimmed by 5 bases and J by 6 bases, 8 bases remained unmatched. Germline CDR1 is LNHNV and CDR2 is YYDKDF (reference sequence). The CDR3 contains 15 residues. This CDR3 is CATSEGQASSGELFF. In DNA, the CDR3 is TGTGCCACCAGCGAGGGACAGGCCTCGTCCGGGGAGCTGTTTTTT.

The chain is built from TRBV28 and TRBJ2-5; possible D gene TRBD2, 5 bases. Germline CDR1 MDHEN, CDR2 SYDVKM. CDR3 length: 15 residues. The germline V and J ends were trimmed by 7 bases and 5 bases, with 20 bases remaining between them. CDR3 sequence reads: CASTPPRGPVETQYF. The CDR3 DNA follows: TGTGCCAGCACACCCCCACGGGGTCCGGTGGAGACCCAGTACTTC.

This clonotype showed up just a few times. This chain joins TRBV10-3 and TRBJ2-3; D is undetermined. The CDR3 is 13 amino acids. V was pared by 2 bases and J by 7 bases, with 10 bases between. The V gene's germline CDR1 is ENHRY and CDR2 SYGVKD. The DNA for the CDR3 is TGTGCCATCAGTGAGGGGCTTCCCAATACGCAGTATTTT. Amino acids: CAISEGLPNTQYF.

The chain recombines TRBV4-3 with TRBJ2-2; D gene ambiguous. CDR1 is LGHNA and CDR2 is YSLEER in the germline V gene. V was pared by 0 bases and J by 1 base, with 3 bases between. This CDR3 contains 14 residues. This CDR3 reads CASSQEENTGELFF. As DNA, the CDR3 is TGCGCCAGCAGCCAAGAGGAGAACACCGGGGAGCTGTTTTTT.

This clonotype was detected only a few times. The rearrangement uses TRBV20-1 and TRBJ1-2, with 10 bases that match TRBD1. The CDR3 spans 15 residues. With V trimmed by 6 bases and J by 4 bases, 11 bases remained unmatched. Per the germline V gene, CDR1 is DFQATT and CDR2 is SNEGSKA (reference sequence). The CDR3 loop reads CSAATGTGASYGYTF. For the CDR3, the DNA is TGCAGTGCCGCGACCGGGACAGGGGCTTCCTATGGCTACACCTTC.

In DNA form, the CDR3 reads TGTGCCAGCAGCCCACTCCAGGGGAGGGATAATTCACCCCTCCACTTT. Its protein product is CASSPLQGRDNSPLHF. V and J are TRBV6-5 and TRBJ1-6, with D tentatively TRBD1 (6 bases). The CDR3 is 16 amino acids. Germline V gene lookup returns CDR1 MNHEY and CDR2 SVGAGI. Trimming removed 6 bases from V and 5 bases from J, with 17 bases in between.

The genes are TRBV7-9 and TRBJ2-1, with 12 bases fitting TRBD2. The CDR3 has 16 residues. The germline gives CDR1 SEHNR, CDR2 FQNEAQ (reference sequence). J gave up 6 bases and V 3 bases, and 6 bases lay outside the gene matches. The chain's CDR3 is CASSFQLAGGPNEQFF. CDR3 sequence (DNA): TGTGCCAGCAGCTTTCAACTAGCGGGGGGCCCCAATGAGCAGTTCTTC.